This T cell receptor (beta chain) came from a study of lymphopenia after photon versus proton radiotherapy. This clone came up once. As yet, its antigen is unknown. The table came from immunoSEQ multiplex PCR; TCRdb's copy has only in-frame clones and leaves some out. In the table there are 150,000 to 200,000 clones, more than 85% of which are singletons. General study points: Photon-treated patients lost naive T cells and TCR diversity; proton-treated stayed stable.

CDR3 size: 13 residues. V gave up 4 bases and J gave up 3 bases; unmatched junction bases: 1. The germline CDR1 and CDR2 sequences are SNHLY and FYNNEI. The chain joins TRBV2 to TRBJ2-7; 9 bases line up with TRBD1. The sequences come from peripheral blood, collected from a patient treated with photon-based radiotherapy. The sequence derives from a man aged 45-65 years with gastric cancer. The chain's CDR3 is CASSGQGGYEQYF. The CDR3 coding sequence is TGTGCCAGCAGTGGACAGGGGGGCTACGAGCAGTACTTC.